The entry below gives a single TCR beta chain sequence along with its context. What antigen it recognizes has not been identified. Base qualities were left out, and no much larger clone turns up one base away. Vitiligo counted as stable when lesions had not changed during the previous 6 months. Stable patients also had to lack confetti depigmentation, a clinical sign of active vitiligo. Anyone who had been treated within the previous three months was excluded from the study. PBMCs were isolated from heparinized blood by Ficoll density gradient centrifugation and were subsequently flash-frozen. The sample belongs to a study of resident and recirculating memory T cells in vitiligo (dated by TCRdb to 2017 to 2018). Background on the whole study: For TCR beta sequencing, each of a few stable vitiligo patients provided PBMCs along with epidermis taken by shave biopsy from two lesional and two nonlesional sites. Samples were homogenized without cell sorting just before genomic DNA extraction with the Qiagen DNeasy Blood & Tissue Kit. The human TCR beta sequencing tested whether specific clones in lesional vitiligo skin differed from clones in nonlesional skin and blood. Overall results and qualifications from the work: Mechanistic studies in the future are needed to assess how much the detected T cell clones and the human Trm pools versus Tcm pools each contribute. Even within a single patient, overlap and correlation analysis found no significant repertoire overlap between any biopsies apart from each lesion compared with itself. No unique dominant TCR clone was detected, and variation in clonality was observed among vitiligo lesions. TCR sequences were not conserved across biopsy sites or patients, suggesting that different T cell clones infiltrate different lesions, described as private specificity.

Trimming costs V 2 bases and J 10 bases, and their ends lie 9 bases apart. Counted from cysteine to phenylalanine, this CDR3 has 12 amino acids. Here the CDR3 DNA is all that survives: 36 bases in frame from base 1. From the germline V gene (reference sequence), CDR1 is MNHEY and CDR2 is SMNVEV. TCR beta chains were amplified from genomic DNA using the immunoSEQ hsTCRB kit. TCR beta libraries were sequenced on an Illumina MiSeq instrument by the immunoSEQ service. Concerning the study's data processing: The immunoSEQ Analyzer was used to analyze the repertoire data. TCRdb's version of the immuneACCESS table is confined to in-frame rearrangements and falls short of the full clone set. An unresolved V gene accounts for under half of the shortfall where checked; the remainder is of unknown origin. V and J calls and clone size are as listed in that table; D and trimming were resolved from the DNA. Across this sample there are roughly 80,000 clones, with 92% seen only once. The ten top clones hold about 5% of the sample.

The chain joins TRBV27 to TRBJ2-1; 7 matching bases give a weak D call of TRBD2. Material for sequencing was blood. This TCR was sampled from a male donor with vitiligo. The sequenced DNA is TGTGCCAGCAGTTTAGAGGGGGGGGAGCAGTTCTTC. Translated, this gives CASSLEGGEQFF.